This TCR beta chain was profiled in a study of shared clonotypes between healthy human individuals. Across the whole study: The people who gave samples were two women and a few men aged 18 to 49. Study observations and caveats: Among donors, clonotype sharing was expected to be affected by sequencing depth. The represented genetic and exposure-history diversity was limited by the small number of donors.

Germline V lookup: CDR1 SGDLS, CDR2 YYNGEE. Trimming removed 4 bases at V and 4 bases at J, with 9 bases between. The CDR3 sequence is 13 residues long. Sequencing used immunoSEQ multiplex PCR; TCRdb keeps in-frame clones, though not all of them. This sample has fewer than 700,000 clones, with roughly four fifths found just once. About this clone itself: The antigen is not known.

Donors were healthy HIV-negative adults without recent acute infections or vaccinations. The sequenced sample consisted of PBMCs. The chain uses TRBV9 and TRBJ1-5, with D possibly TRBD1 on 6 matching bases. The clonotype was recovered from a woman aged 40 to 49 in good health. Some clones in this sample may be carry-over from other donors' samples. For the CDR3, the DNA is TGTGCCAGCAGCAGGGACACGAATCAGCCCCAGCATTTT. This translates into CASSRDTNQPQHF.